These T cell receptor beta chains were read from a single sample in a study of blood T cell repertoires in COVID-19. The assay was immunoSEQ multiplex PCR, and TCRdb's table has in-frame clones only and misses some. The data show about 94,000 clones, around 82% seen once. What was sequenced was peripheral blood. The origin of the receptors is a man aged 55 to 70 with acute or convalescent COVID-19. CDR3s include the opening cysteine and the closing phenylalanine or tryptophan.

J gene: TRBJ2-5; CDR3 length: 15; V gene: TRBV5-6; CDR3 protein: CASSKGQNLKETQYF
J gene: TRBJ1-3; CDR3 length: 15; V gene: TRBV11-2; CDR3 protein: CASSRLQGKRNTIYF
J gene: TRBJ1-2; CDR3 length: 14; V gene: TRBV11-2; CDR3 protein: CASSLMFEGEGYTF
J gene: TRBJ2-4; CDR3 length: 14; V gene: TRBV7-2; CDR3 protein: CASSPDRVANIQYF
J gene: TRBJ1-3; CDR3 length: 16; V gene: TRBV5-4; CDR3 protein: CASSPGQGTTGNTIYF
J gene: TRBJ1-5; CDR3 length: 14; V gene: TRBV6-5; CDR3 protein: CASSYGTGFQPQHF
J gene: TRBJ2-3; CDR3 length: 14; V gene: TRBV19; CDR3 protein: CASSDSGGTDTQYF
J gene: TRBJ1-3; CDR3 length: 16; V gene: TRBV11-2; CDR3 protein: CASSPAWGVSGNTIYF
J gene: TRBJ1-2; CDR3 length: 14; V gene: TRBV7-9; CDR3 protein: CASSGMGHFYGYTF
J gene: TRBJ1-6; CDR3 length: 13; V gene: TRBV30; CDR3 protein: CAWNRQGSSPLHF